This TCR beta chain was recorded in a study of blood T cells in healthy people across ages. Study outcomes and limitations: Unsorted PBMCs ruled out conclusive naive versus antigen-experienced comparison. No one knew whether donors had CMV, which possibly confounded expanded clonotype changes. Long-lived donors carried more naive CD4+ cells and greater diversity than aged donors.

CDR3 length: 15 amino acids. Trimming removed 6 bases from V and 7 bases from J, with 18 bases in between. CDR1 and CDR2 (germline): MNHEY, SVGAGI. On this clonotype: Its antigen remains unknown.

Next came a second PCR, run for about 7 to 12 cycles, which used a sample-barcoded 5' primer along with a J-beta primer mix. Sequencing recovered at least 2.5 million CDR3-containing paired-end reads from each sample. Using its own MiXCR run on the 5' RACE reads, TCRdb lists one record per CDR3 protein. The sample shows around 1,000,000 distinct CDR3 sequences, 25% of them seen only once. The data were also submitted as part of a second study, on T cells of mothers and their children.

The TCR sequence derives from a girl under 10 years old in good health. Sequencing used blood. V gene TRBV6-5 combines with J gene TRBJ1-4; the D gene is possibly TRBD1 (6 bases). CDR3 sequence: CASSLSGAGSEKLFF. Written as DNA, the CDR3 is TGTGCCAGCAGCCTCTCGGGGGCGGGTAGTGAAAAACTGTTTTTT.